Listed below are T cell receptor beta chains from one sample, sequenced in a study of T cell repertoires in cytomegalovirus infection. No antigen has been identified for these receptors. TCRdb re-analysed the reads in MiXCR, keeping a single row per CDR3 protein. In the table there are approximately 1,000,000 distinct CDR3 sequences, approximately 30% of which are singletons. Sequencing used cultured CD8+ T cells from PBMCs, obtained from culture after CMV antigen stimulation. Receptor source: a human donor in good health (CMV status not recorded). Some clones in this sample may be carry-over from other donors' samples. Each CDR3 is given with its conserved first and last residue. A D gene is named only where the DNA matches it firmly. Expanded clones get a size class; other rows say once, few or many, or leave the size out.

v_call,cdr3_length,j_call,d_call,clone_size,cdr3_aa,cdr3_nt
TRBV15,14,TRBJ2-3,.,.,CATYRWGVTDTQYF,TGTGCCACCTATAGGTGGGGGGTCACAGATACGCAGTATTTT
TRBV27,18,TRBJ2-4,TRBD1,.,CASSIKPGQGSAKNIQYF,TGTGCCAGCAGTATAAAACCGGGACAGGGGAGCGCCAAAAACATTCAGTACTTC
TRBV19,13,TRBJ2-7,.,.,CASSKGAAYEQYF,TGTGCCAGTAGTAAAGGCGCAGCCTACGAGCAGTACTTC
TRBV7-6,16,TRBJ2-1,TRBD2,few,CASRRTSGGASNEQFF,TGTGCCAGCAGACGAACTAGCGGGGGGGCCTCTAATGAGCAGTTCTTC
TRBV7-6,14,TRBJ2-5,.,.,CASRSDPGQETQYF,TGTGCCAGCAGATCCGATCCGGGACAAGAGACCCAGTACTTC
TRBV6-1,17,TRBJ2-1,.,.,CASSTWTGPSTYNEQFF,TGTGCCAGCAGTACTTGGACGGGTCCTTCCACCTACAATGAGCAGTTCTTC
TRBV27,13,TRBJ1-1,TRBD1,.,CASRVTGNREAFF,TGTGCCAGCAGGGTGACAGGGAATAGGGAAGCTTTCTTT
TRBV6-1,15,TRBJ2-5,.,.,CASSEAPQGAETQYF,TGTGCCAGCAGTGAAGCTCCCCAGGGAGCCGAGACCCAGTACTTC
TRBV7-9,13,TRBJ2-1,TRBD1,many,CASSRQGGNEQFF,TGTGCCAGCAGTCGACAGGGGGGCAATGAGCAGTTCTTC
TRBV4-3,14,TRBJ1-2,.,.,CASSQDRAPYGYTF,TGCGCCAGCAGCCAAGACAGGGCGCCTTATGGCTACACCTTC
TRBV6-5,13,TRBJ2-5,.,few,CATRGREQETQYF,TGTGCCACCCGGGGCAGGGAGCAAGAGACCCAGTACTTC